This T cell receptor beta chain is drawn from a study of beta chain features in type 1 diabetes. Reverse transcribing all isolated RNA meant expressed TCRB transcripts were sequenced. The assay was immunoSEQ multiplex PCR, and TCRdb's table has in-frame clones only and misses some. Among about 660,000 clones listed, about an eighth were seen once. The CDR3 runs 15 residues. The V segment lost 3 bases and the J segment 12 bases; nucleotides outside the gene matches: 9. Germline values: CDR1 SQVTM, CDR2 ANQGSEA. To note about this clone: Its target is unknown.

The study, taken as a whole, reports: Moderately but significantly shorter TCRB CDR3s were found in Type 1 diabetes patients in all four CD4+ subsets.

The sequenced material came from naive CD4+ T cells from blood. The genes are TRBV29-1 and TRBJ2-1; 15 positions match TRBD2. This TCR derives from a man in his late teens or twenties with type 1 diabetes. CDR3 region: CSVDDGLAGGGRQFF. Written as DNA, the CDR3 is TGCAGCGTTGACGATGGACTAGCGGGAGGGGGGAGGCAGTTCTTC.